Presented here are 27 T cell receptor beta chains from one specimen sequenced in a study of cytomegalovirus exposure and HLA in healthy donors (TCRdb year 2017). Libraries were built with the immunoSEQ multiplex PCR assay. The multiplex PCR relied on a mix of 60 forward primers for TCR Vbeta segments and 13 reverse primers for TCR Jbeta segments. Held by TCRdb, this immuneACCESS table contains in-frame sequences only and omits some clones. Under half of the omission traces to an unresolved V gene where checked; the cause of the rest is unknown. Across this sample there are around 100,000 clones, with around two thirds seen only once. The top ten clonotypes cover roughly 2.7% of the sample. Sequenced: PBMCs. These receptors were obtained from a man aged 45-65 years in good health and CMV-seropositive.

This rearrangement joins TRBV7-9 to TRBJ2-2; no reliable D call. Trimming took off 5 bases at V and 1 base at J, with 14 bases between the two ends. The CDR3 is 16 amino acids. Looked up from germline, CDR1 is SEHNR and CDR2 is FQNEAQ (reference sequence). CDR3 sequence: CASSPRQARNTGELFF. The CDR3 DNA sequence: TGTGCCAGCAGCCCCCGCCAAGCGCGGAACACCGGGGAGCTGTTTTTT.

This chain joins TRBV19 and TRBJ2-2; possible D gene TRBD2, 5 bases. The V gene's germline CDR1 is LNHDA and CDR2 SQIVND (reference sequence). Trimming cost V 1 base and J 3 bases, with 12 bases left between them. There are 16 residues in the CDR3. The CDR3 coding sequence is TGTGCCAGTAGTATAGTAGCTAGCAAATACACCGGGGAGCTGTTTTTT. Translated: CASSIVASKYTGELFF.

This clone turned up a few times. CDR3 nucleotides: TGTGCCAGCAGCTCTGGGACAGGCGACATCTACGAGCAGTACTTC. The encoded protein is CASSSGTGDIYEQYF. The chain joins TRBV27 to TRBJ2-7; TRBD1 matches 8 bases. Germline CDR1 is MNHEY and CDR2 is SMNVEV (reference sequence). V was pared by 6 bases and J by 3 bases, with 10 bases of the junction left unmatched. There are 15 residues in the CDR3.

V and J are TRBV9 and TRBJ1-1; 7 nucleotides line up with TRBD1. The CDR3 has 12 residues. The germline V gene has CDR1 SGDLS and CDR2 YYNGEE. Trimming removed 3 bases from V and 10 bases from J; junction bases left unmatched: 6. The CDR3 nucleotides read TGTGCCAGCAGCGCCAGACAGGGTGGAGCTTTCTTT. Its translation: CASSARQGGAFF.

The chain has TRBV2 and TRBJ2-3; D ambiguous. This CDR3 is built from 15 residues. CDR1 is SNHLY and CDR2 is FYNNEI in the germline V gene. The V and J ends lost 7 bases and 3 bases respectively, with 17 bases between them. This CDR3 reads CASNPLGDGTDTQYF. CDR3 DNA: TGTGCCAGCAACCCATTGGGCGATGGAACAGATACGCAGTATTTT.

The chain recombines TRBV13 with TRBJ1-1; possible D gene TRBD1, 6 bases. Germline V lookup: CDR1 PRHDT, CDR2 FYEKMQ (reference sequence). V was shortened by 5 bases and J by 10 bases, with 23 bases between the two germline ends. The CDR3 consists of 15 residues. CDR3 DNA: TGTGCCAGCAGCCACCGCGCAGGGGTTAAGATAGGAGCTTTCTTT. Protein: CASSHRAGVKIGAFF.

The chain has TRBV5-6 and TRBJ1-4, with 11 positions matching TRBD1. CDR1 and CDR2 from the germline V gene are SGHDT and YYEEEE. The trim removed 4 bases at V and 5 bases at J, leaving 7 bases unmatched. This CDR3 is 16 amino acids long. In nucleotides, the CDR3 is TGTGCCAGCAGCACCGGGACAGGGGGAAGAAATGAAAAACTGTTTTTT. As protein: CASSTGTGGRNEKLFF.

This clone occurred a few times. The chain couples TRBV11-1 to TRBJ1-2, with no clear D. Germline assignment: CDR1 SGHAT and CDR2 FQDESV (reference sequence). The CDR3 is made up of 13 amino acids. Trimming cost V 5 bases and J 8 bases, with 15 bases left between them. The CDR3 DNA reads TGTGCCAGCAGCCCTTTCCCGAAGGAGGGCTACACCTTC. Translating gives CASSPFPKEGYTF.

Concerning this clone itself: The CDR3 does not end in the conserved phenylalanine or tryptophan, so this is likely a read error. This rearrangement joins TRBV27 to TRBJ2-7, with D possibly TRBD2 on 7 matching bases. The CDR3 is 14 amino acids. V was trimmed by 6 bases and J by 3 bases, leaving 15 bases between them. Per the germline V gene, CDR1 is MNHEY and CDR2 is SMNVEV (reference sequence). CDR3 coding DNA: TGTGCCAGCAGCGCGGGGGCCCGATACTACGAGCAGTACCTC. This translates into CASSAGARYYEQYL.

The rearrangement uses TRBV27 and TRBJ2-4, with a weak D call TRBD1 (5 bases). The V gene's germline CDR1 is MNHEY and CDR2 SMNVEV (reference sequence). The CDR3 loop spans 13 amino acids. V was pared by 6 bases and J by 5 bases, with 11 bases between. The CDR3 DNA follows: TGTGCCAGCAGCCCGGACAACCAAAACATTCAGTACTTC. This encodes CASSPDNQNIQYF.

The genes are TRBV27 and TRBJ2-7, with 15 bases lining up with TRBD2. Germline V gives CDR1 MNHEY, CDR2 SMNVEV (reference sequence). This CDR3 contains 16 residues. Trimming cost V 4 bases and J 13 bases; bases outside gene matches: 14. CDR3: CASSWGTSGGRDELYF. CDR3 sequence (DNA): TGTGCCAGCAGTTGGGGGACTAGCGGGGGGCGCGACGAGCTCTACTTC.

The chain has TRBV6-1 and TRBJ1-1; maybe TRBD1 (6 bases). V was shortened by 9 bases and J by 5 bases, with 10 bases between the two germline ends. The CDR3 sequence is 11 residues long. The germline V gene has CDR1 MNHNS and CDR2 SASEGT. DNA for the CDR3: TGTGCCAGTTCCCAGGGGACTGAAGCTTTCTTT. Its translation is CASSQGTEAFF.

The chain employs TRBV18 and TRBJ2-4, with 7 bases fitting TRBD1. Germline CDR1 KGHSH, CDR2 LQKENI. CDR3 length: 13 amino acids. V gave up 4 bases and J gave up 7 bases; unmatched junction bases: 4. The CDR3 DNA sequence: TGTGCCAGCTCACTCGACAGGGAGAACATTCAGTACTTC. Encoded protein: CASSLDRENIQYF.

This sequence joins TRBV5-3 and TRBJ1-5; tentative D call: TRBD1 (5 bases). TRBV5-3 is sorted into the ORF group, with uncertain function. The CDR3 spans 15 residues. Between the trimmed V and J ends, which lost 3 bases and 4 bases, there was a span of 14 bases. The DNA for the CDR3 is TGTGCCAGAAGCTGGGCCGGGGGAGGGAATCAGCCCCAGCATTTT. It is translated as CARSWAGGGNQPQHF.

This clone appeared a few times. This chain links TRBV2 with TRBJ2-4, with D perhaps matching TRBD1 (5 bases). Germline assignment: CDR1 SNHLY and CDR2 FYNNEI. There are 15 residues in the CDR3. V lost 3 bases and J 1 base, leaving 10 bases between the germline ends. The CDR3 sequence is CASSDVGAAKNIQYF. In nucleotides, the CDR3 is TGTGCCAGCAGTGACGTAGGGGCGGCCAAAAACATTCAGTACTTC.

The V gene is TRBV9, the J gene TRBJ2-5; D is possibly TRBD2 (6 bases). Germline V gives CDR1 SGDLS, CDR2 YYNGEE. Trimming shortened V by 0 bases and J by 5 bases, and 14 bases separated the two germline ends. The CDR3 extends over 15 amino acids. The CDR3 DNA sequence: TGTGCCAGCAGCGTAGGCGCGGGGTTAGAGGAGACCCAGTACTTC. Its protein product is CASSVGAGLEETQYF.

This clone appeared a few times. The genes are TRBV5-1 and TRBJ1-1, with D perhaps TRBD1 (6 bases). Germline lookup yields CDR1 SGHRS and CDR2 YFSETQ. Trimming cost V 0 bases and J 1 base, with 7 bases left between them. The CDR3 length is 14 residues. The CDR3 coding sequence is TGCGCCAGCAGCTTGGACAGGGCGAACACTGAAGCTTTCTTT. This codes for CASSLDRANTEAFF.

The V gene is TRBV6-5, the J gene TRBJ2-1; 10 nucleotides agree with TRBD2. Trimming took 2 bases from V and 6 from J; bases not matched to a gene: 4. CDR1 and CDR2 from the germline V gene are MNHEY and SVGAGI. This CDR3 contains 15 residues. This chain's CDR3 is CASSYRTSGLNEQFF. CDR3 coding DNA: TGTGCCAGCAGTTACAGGACTAGCGGCCTCAATGAGCAGTTCTTC.

The rearrangement links TRBV27 to TRBJ2-7; maybe TRBD1 (6 bases). Germline CDR1 is MNHEY and CDR2 is SMNVEV (reference sequence). The CDR3 loop spans 15 amino acids. V shed 2 bases and J shed 2 bases, with 13 bases lying between them. DNA for the CDR3: TGTGCCAGCAGTTTAAACAGGGTTCTCACCTACGAGCAGTACTTC. Its translation is CASSLNRVLTYEQYF.

The rearrangement uses TRBV5-1 and TRBJ2-7; 7 nucleotides line up with TRBD1. CDR3 length: 14 amino acids. Trimming cost V 2 bases and J 3 bases; bases outside gene matches: 5. Germline V gene sequence: CDR1 SGHRS, CDR2 YFSETQ. The DNA for the CDR3 is TGCGCCAGCAGCTTACAGGGGTTAGGCTACGAGCAGTACTTC. Translating it yields CASSLQGLGYEQYF.

This clone has only a few counts. The chain carries TRBV19 and TRBJ1-3, with 7 bases that match TRBD1. This CDR3 spans 16 amino acids. V trimming: 8 bases; J trimming: 0 bases; junction bases outside the gene matches: 10. Germline lookup yields CDR1 LNHDA and CDR2 SQIVND (reference sequence). DNA of the CDR3: TGTGCCAGTCATTCCACAGGGGCCATCTCTGGAAACACCATATATTTT. As protein: CASHSTGAISGNTIYF.

V gene TRBV13 combines with J gene TRBJ2-1; D unclear. There are 13 residues in the CDR3. Germline lookup yields CDR1 PRHDT and CDR2 FYEKMQ (reference sequence). V was shortened by 1 base and J by 3 bases, with 4 bases between the two germline ends. CDR3 coding DNA: TGTGCCAGCAGCTTAGCCAGCTACAATGAGCAGTTCTTC. This sequence encodes CASSLASYNEQFF.

The chain carries TRBV11-2 and TRBJ2-7, with 12 nucleotides matching TRBD2. The V gene's germline CDR1 is SGHAT and CDR2 FQNNGV. The CDR3 has 16 amino acids. The trim removed 5 bases at V and 2 bases at J, leaving 7 bases unmatched. The CDR3 DNA reads TGTGCCAGCAGCCTCTCTGGACTAGCGGGAACCTACGAGCAGTACTTC. Its translation: CASSLSGLAGTYEQYF.

The V gene is TRBV10-1, the J gene TRBJ2-7; 11 nucleotides agree with TRBD1. The CDR3 extends over 15 amino acids. The J segment lost 4 bases and the V segment lost 3 bases, leaving 5 bases of the junction unmatched. CDR1 WNHNN and CDR2 SYGVQD come from the germline V gene (reference sequence). For the CDR3, the DNA is TGCGCCAGCAGTGATATAGGGACAGGGGGTTACGAGCAGTACTTC. Translating gives CASSDIGTGGYEQYF.

The chain recombines TRBV5-6 with TRBJ1-2, with D perhaps TRBD1 (5 bases). The V gene lost 1 base and the J gene lost 3 bases, with 7 bases spanning the gap. Germline CDR1 is SGHDT and CDR2 is YYEEEE. The CDR3 consists of 13 residues. This chain's CDR3 is CASSLQGDYGYTF. The CDR3 nucleotides read TGTGCCAGCAGCTTGCAGGGTGACTATGGCTACACCTTC.

This clone came up a few times. This sequence joins TRBV2 and TRBJ2-7; D unresolved. CDR1 is SNHLY, CDR2 FYNNEI, per germline. Trimming took 7 bases from V and 1 from J, leaving 8 bases between them. CDR3 size: 12 residues. Here the CDR3 DNA reads TGTGCCAGCAACGCGGAGTCCTACGAGCAGTACTTC. Its protein product is CASNAESYEQYF. Full variable domain (outside the CDR3, taken from reference TRBV2 and TRBJ2-7): EPEVTQTPSHQVTQMGQEVILRCVPISNHLYFYWYRQILGQKVEFLVSFYNNEISEKSEIFDDQFSVERPDGSNFTLKIRSTKLEDSAMYFCASNAESYEQYFGPGTRLTVT.

The V gene is TRBV28, the J gene TRBJ1-1; D is perhaps TRBD1 (5 bases). Deletions cut 2 bases from V and 7 bases from J, with 14 bases between. Germline CDR1 MDHEN, CDR2 SYDVKM. This CDR3 contains 14 residues. The CDR3 nucleotides read TGTGCCAGCAGTTTAACAGGATGGGTCAATGAAGCTTTCTTT. It yields the protein CASSLTGWVNEAFF. The variable domain in full, completed from reference TRBV28 and TRBJ1-1, reads DVKVTQSSRYLVKRTGEKVFLECVQDMDHENMFWYRQDPGLGLRLIYFSYDVKMKEKGDIPEGYSVSREKKERFSLILESASTNQTSMYLCASSLTGWVNEAFFGQGTRLTVV.